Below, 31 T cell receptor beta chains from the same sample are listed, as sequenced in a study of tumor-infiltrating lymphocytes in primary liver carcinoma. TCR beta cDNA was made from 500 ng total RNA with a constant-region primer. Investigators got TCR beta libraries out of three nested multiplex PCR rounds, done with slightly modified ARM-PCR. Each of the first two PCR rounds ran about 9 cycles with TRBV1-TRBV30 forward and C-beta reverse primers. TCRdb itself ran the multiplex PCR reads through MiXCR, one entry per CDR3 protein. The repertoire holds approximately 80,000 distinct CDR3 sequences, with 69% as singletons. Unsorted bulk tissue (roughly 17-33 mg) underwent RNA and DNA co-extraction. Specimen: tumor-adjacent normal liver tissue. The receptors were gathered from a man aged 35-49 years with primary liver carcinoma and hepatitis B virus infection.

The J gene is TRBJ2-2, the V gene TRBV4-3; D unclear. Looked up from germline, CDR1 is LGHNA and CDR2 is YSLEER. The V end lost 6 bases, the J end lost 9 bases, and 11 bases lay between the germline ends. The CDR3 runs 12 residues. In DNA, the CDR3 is TGCGCCAGCAGAGACGATAGCAGGGAGCTGTTTTTT. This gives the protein CASRDDSRELFF.

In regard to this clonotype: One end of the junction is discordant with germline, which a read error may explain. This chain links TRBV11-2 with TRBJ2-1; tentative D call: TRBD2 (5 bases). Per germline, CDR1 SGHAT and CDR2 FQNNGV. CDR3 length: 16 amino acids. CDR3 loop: CASSLELPEGMDEQLF. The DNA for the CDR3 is TGTGCCAGCAGCTTAGAGCTCCCAGAGGGAATGGATGAGCAGTTATTC.

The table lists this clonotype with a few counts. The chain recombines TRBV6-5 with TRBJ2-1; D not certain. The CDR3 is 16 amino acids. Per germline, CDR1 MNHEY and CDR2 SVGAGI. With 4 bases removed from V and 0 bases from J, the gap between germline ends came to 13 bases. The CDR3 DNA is TGTGCCAGCAGTTCCTCTATGAGCGCCTCCTACAATGAGCAGTTCTTC. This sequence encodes CASSSSMSASYNEQFF.

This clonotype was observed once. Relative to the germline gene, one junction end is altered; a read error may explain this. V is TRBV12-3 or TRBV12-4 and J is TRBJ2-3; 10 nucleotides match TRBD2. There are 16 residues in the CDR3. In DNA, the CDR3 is TGTGCCAGCAATTTAGATTCTAGCGGGAGTACAGATACGCAGTATTTT. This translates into CASNLDSSGSTDTQYF.

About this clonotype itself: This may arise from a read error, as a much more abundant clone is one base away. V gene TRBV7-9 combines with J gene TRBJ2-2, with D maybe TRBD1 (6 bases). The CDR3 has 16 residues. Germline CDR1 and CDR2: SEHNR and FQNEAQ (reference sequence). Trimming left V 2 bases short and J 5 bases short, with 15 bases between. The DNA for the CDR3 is TGTGCCAGCAGCTTAAGTCGCAGGGGTTGGACCGGGGAGCTGTTTTTT. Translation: CASSLSRRGWTGELFF.

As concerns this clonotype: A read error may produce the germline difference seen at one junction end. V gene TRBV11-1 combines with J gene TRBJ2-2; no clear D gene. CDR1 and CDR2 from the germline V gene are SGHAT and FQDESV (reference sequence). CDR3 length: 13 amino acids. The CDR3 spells CASSFWYTGELFF. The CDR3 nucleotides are TGTGCCAGCAGCTTTTGGTACACTGGGGAGCTGTTTTTT.

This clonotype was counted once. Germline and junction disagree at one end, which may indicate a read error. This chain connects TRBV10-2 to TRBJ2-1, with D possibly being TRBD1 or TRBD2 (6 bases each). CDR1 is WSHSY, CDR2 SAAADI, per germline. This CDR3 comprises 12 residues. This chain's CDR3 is CANSGAYDEQFF. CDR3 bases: TGCGCCAACTCGGGGGCCTACGATGAGCAGTTCTTC.

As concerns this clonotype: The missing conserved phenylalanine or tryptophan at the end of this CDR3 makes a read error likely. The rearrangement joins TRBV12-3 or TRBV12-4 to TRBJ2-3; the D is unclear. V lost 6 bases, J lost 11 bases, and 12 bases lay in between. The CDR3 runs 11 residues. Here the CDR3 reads CASSSLVGQYS. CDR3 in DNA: TGTGCCAGCAGCTCCCTGGTTGGGCAGTATTCT.

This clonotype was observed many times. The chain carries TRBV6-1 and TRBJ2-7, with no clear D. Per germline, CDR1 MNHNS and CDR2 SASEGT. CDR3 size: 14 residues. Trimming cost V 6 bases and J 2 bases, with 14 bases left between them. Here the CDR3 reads CASRETKSPYEQYF. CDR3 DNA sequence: TGTGCCAGCAGGGAGACAAAAAGTCCCTACGAGCAGTACTTC.

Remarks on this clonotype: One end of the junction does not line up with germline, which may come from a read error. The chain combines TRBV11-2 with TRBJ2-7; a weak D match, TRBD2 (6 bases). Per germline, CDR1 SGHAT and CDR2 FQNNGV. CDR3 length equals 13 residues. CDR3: CASSFGGASKQYF. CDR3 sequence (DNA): TGTGCGAGCAGTTTCGGAGGGGCTAGCAAGCAGTACTTC.

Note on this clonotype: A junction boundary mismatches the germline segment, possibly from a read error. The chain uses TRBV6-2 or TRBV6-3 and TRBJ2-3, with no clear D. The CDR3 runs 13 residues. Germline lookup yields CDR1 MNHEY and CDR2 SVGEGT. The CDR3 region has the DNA TGTGCCAGCATGTCTTCCCGCACATATACGCAGTATTTT. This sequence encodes CASMSSRTYTQYF.

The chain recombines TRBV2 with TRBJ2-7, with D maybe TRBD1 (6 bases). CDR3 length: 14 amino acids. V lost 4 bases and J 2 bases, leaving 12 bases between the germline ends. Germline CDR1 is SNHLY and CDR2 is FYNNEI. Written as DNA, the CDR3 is TGTGCCAGCAGTGTCAGGACAGCGGCCTACGAGCAGTACTTC. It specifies CASSVRTAAYEQYF.

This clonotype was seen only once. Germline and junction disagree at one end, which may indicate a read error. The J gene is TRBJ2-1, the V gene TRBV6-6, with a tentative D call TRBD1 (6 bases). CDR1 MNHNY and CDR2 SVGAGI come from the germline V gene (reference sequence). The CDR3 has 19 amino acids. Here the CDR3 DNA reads TGTATCAGCAGCCACCAAACGTACAGGGCCCTAAACTCCTACAGTGAGCAGTTCTTC. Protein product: CISSHQTYRALNSYSEQFF.

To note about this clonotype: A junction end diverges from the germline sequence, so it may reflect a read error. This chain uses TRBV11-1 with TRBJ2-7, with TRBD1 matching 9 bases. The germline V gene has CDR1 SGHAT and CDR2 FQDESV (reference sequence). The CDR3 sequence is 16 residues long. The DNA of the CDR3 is TGTGCCAGCAGCTCTGATCCGGGACAGGGTTCCTACGAGCAGTACTTT. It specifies CASSSDPGQGSYEQYF.

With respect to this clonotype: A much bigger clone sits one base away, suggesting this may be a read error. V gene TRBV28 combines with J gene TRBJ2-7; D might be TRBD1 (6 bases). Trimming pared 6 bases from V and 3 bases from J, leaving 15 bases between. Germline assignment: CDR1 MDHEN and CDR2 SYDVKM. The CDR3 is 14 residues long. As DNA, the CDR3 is TGTGCCAGCAGCTATTACACAGGGAGCTACGAGCAGTACTTC. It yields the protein CASSYYTGSYEQYF.

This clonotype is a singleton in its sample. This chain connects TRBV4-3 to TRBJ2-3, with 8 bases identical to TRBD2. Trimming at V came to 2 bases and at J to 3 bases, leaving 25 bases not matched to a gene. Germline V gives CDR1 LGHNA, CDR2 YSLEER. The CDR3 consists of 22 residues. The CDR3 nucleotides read TGCGCCAGCAGCCAACCTTCTTTCGGGACTAGAGGAAGTTACGGGGAAACAGATACGCAGTATTTT. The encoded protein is CASSQPSFGTRGSYGETDTQYF.

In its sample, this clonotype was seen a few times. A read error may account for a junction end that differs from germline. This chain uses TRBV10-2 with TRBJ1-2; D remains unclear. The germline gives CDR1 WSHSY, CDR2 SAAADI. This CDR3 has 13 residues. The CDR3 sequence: CASSFGEGYGYAF. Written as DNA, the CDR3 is TGTGCCAGCAGTTTTGGGGAAGGCTATGGCTACGCCTTC.

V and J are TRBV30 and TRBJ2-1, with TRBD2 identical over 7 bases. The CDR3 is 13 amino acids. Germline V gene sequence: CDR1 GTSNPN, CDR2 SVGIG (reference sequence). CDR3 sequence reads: CAGRAGMGLEQFF. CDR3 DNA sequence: TGTGCTGGACGAGCGGGAATGGGTCTTGAGCAGTTCTTC.

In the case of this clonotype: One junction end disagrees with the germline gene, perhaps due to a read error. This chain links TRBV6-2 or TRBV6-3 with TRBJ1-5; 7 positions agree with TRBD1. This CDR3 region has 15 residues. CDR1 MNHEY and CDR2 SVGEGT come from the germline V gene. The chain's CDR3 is CVSSYRGRGNQPQHF. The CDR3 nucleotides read TGTGTCAGCAGTTACAGGGGTCGGGGCAATCAGCCCCAGCACTTT.

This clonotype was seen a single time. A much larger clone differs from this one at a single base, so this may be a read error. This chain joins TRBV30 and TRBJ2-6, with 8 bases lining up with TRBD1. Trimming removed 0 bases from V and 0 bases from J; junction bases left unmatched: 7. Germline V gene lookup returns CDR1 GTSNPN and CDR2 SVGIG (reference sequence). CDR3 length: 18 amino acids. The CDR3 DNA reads TGTGCCTGGAGTGTAGAGGGGACAGGTGCCTCTGGGGCCAACGTCCTGACTTTC. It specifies CAWSVEGTGASGANVLTF.

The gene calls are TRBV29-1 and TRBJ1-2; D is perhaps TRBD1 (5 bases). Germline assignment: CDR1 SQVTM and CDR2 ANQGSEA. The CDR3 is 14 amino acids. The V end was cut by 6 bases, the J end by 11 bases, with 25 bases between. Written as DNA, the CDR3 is TGCAGCGTGTGGGACCCGGGCCAGGACTATTGGTACACCTTC. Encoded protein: CSVWDPGQDYWYTF.

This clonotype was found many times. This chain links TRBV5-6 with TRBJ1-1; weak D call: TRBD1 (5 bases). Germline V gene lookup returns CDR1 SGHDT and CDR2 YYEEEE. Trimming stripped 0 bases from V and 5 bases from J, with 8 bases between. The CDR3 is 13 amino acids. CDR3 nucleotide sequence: TGTGCCAGCAGCTTGGTGGAGGGGACTGAAGCTTTCTTT. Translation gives CASSLVEGTEAFF.

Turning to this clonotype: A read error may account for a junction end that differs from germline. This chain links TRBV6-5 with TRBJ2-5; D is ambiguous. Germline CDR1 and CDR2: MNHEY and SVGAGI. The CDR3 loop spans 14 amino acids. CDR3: CSSSQHGWEETQYF. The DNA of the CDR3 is TGTTCCAGCAGCCAACACGGGTGGGAAGAGACCCAGTACTTC.

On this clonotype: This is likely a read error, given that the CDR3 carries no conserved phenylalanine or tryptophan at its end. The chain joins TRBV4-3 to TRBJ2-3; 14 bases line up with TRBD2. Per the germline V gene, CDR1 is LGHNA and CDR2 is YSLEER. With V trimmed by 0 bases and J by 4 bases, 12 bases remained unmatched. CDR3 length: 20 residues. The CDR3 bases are TGCGCCAGCAGCCAAGATCTTCCCTCAGGGACTAGCGGGAGAGCAGATACGCAGTATTTA. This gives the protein CASSQDLPSGTSGRADTQYL.

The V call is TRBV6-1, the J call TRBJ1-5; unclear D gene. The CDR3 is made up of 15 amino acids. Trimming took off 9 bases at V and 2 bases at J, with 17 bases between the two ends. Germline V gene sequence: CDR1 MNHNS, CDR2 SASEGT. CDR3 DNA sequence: TGTGCCAGAAGCGAAGCATGGCAGTGCAATCAGCCCCAGCATTTT. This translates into CARSEAWQCNQPQHF.

The CDR3 DNA is TGTGCCAGCAGCCCAGCTAGTGGTGTCGGCCTGAGCTCCTACAATGAGCAGTTCTTC. As protein: CASSPASGVGLSSYNEQFF. This chain joins TRBV11-2 and TRBJ2-1; D is unclear. The CDR3 totals 19 residues. V lost 5 bases and J 0 bases, leaving 23 bases between the germline ends. Germline lookup yields CDR1 SGHAT and CDR2 FQNNGV.

The CDR3 reads CASSLIAGGYEQYF. DNA of the CDR3: TGCGCCAGCAGTTTGATTGCGGGAGGCTACGAGCAGTACTTC. This chain connects TRBV5-1 to TRBJ2-7, with TRBD2 matching 8 bases. The CDR3 extends over 14 amino acids. Germline V gene data show CDR1 as SGHRS and CDR2 as YFSETQ. The ends lost 5 bases at V and 3 bases at J; junction bases unmatched: 7.

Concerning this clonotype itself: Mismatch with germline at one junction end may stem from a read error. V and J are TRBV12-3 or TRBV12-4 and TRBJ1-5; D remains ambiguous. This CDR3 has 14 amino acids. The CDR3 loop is CASSVDEGNQPQHF. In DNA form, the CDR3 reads TGTGCCAGCAGTGTAGATGAGGGCAATCAGCCCCAACATTTT.

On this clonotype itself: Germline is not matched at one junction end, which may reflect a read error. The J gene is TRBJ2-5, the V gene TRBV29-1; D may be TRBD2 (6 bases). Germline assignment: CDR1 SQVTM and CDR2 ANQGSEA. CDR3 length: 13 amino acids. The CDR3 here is CSVEGSPGVTQYF. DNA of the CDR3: TGCAGTGTTGAAGGATCGCCGGGGGTCACCCAGTACTTC.

In nucleotides, the CDR3 is TGTGCCAGCGCCTTGGGGAGCCGATACGAGCAGTACTTC. The encoded protein is CASALGSRYEQYF. This chain joins TRBV6-1 and TRBJ2-7, with a weak D call TRBD2 (5 bases). The CDR3 is 13 amino acids. The germline CDR1 and CDR2 sequences are MNHNS and SASEGT. Between the trimmed V and J ends, which lost 8 bases and 4 bases, there was a span of 15 bases.

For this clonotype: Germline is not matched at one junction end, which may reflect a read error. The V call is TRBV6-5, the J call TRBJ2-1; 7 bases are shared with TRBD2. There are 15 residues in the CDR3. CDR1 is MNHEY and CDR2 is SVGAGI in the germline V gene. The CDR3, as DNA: TGTGCCAGCAGTTACACCGGGACTAACGGCGATGAACAGTTCTTC. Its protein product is CASSYTGTNGDEQFF.